Below, one T cell receptor beta chain is given with its context. The antigen remains unidentified. All the donors were Caucasian adults who lived in Nashville, Tennessee. Clones were sequenced by immunoSEQ multiplex PCR, and TCRdb holds only the in-frame ones, with some missing. The repertoire holds hundreds of thousands of clones, roughly 70% seen once, with around 1.6% in the top ten. V lost 5 bases and J lost 3, with 10 bases in between. Germline CDR1 SNHLY, CDR2 FYNNEI. The CDR3 spans 13 residues. The data stem from a study of shared clonotypes between healthy human individuals. Study-wide points: Clonotype sharing among donors likely depends on sequencing depth. Only blood was sampled; tissue repertoires likely differ. Shared clonotypes: 4.5% to 5% naive CD4, 3.5% to 4% naive CD8, less than 2.5% memory CD4, approximately 0.37% memory CD8.

This rearrangement joins TRBV2 to TRBJ1-2; the D is unclear. The receptor was isolated from a woman in her 30s in good health. Sequencing was carried out using memory CD4+ T cells sorted from blood. Subset indicated: CD45RA-negative fraction. The CDR3 here is CASSSGVYYGYTF. CDR3 nucleotide sequence: TGTGCCAGCAGTTCGGGAGTCTACTATGGCTACACCTTC. Using reference TRBV2 and TRBJ1-2 for the parts outside the CDR3, the full variable domain is EPEVTQTPSHQVTQMGQEVILRCVPISNHLYFYWYRQILGQKVEFLVSFYNNEISEKSEIFDDQFSVERPDGSNFTLKIRSTKLEDSAMYFCASSSGVYYGYTFGSGTRLTVV.